This T cell receptor (beta chain) was documented in a study of graft-versus-host responses after intestinal transplantation. V lost 0 bases and J lost 7; bases outside the gene matches: 3. This CDR3 comprises 14 residues. Germline CDR1 reads SGDLS; CDR2 reads YYNGEE. Clones were sequenced by immunoSEQ multiplex PCR, and TCRdb holds only the in-frame ones, with some missing. The table lists some 22,000 clones, 90% of them singletons, with just under 2% in the top ten. This specimen consisted of PBMCs, obtained just under 40 days after intestinal transplant. This receptor was identified in a human patient who received an intestinal transplant, so some T cells may come from the graft donor. The rearrangement joins TRBV9 to TRBJ1-2, with TRBD1 matching over 10 bases. The CDR3 sequence: CASSVVGQGIGYTF. CDR3 nucleotides: TGTGCCAGCAGCGTAGTGGGACAGGGGATTGGCTACACCTTC.